This T cell receptor beta chain was recorded in a study of somatic mutations in cytotoxic T cells in rheumatoid arthritis. At the level of the study: In some cases, T-cell populations stained with V beta antibodies were flow-sorted at nearly 100% purity, and these included V beta1+ cells sequenced for TCRB.

The assay was immunoSEQ multiplex PCR, and TCRdb's table has in-frame clones only and misses some. The table shows about 12,000 clones, with over 65% occurring only once. The CDR3 is made up of 13 amino acids. CDR1 is SNHLY, CDR2 FYNNEI, per germline. Trimming cost V 5 bases and J 5 bases, with 12 bases left between them. The sequencing input was CD8+ T cells sorted from blood. The sequence derives from a man in his 70s in good health. V is TRBV2 and J is TRBJ1-1; tentatively, D is TRBD1 (5 bases). The CDR3 DNA follows: TGTGCCAGCAGTTTGGGGGTGGGGACTGAAGCTTTCTTT. Protein: CASSLGVGTEAFF.